This T cell receptor beta chain originates from a study of T cell repertoires in cytomegalovirus infection. Looking at the study overall: Epitope selection comprised recently identified HLA-C-restricted CMV epitopes and well-studied HLA-B-restricted CMV epitopes. Based on public TCR beta signatures, there were indications of CMV infection and of a matching HLA type.

Turning to this clonotype: What it binds is not known.

Study findings and constraints: Pooled public TCR beta family frequency picked out CMV carriers with the relevant HLA. HLA-C-restricted CMV clonotypes gave the most frequent clonotype in two of eight donors.

In TCRdb, the reads were re-called with MiXCR into one record per CDR3 protein. The table records about 160,000 distinct CDR3 sequences, less than 25% of them present only once. The source of this sequence is a human donor in good health (CMV status not recorded). Some clones in this sample may be carry-over from other donors' samples. Sequences were derived from CD8+ T cells from cultured PBMCs, sampled from culture after CMV antigen stimulation.

The CDR3 DNA sequence: TGCGCCAGCAGCCAAGAGTCACCGAACACTGAAGCTTTCTTT. Translated, it gives CASSQESPNTEAFF. The chain uses TRBV4-1 and TRBJ1-1; D gene ambiguous. V dropped 0 bases and J dropped 1 base, with 6 bases sitting between them. The CDR3 consists of 14 residues. The germline V gene has CDR1 MGHRA and CDR2 YSYEKL.